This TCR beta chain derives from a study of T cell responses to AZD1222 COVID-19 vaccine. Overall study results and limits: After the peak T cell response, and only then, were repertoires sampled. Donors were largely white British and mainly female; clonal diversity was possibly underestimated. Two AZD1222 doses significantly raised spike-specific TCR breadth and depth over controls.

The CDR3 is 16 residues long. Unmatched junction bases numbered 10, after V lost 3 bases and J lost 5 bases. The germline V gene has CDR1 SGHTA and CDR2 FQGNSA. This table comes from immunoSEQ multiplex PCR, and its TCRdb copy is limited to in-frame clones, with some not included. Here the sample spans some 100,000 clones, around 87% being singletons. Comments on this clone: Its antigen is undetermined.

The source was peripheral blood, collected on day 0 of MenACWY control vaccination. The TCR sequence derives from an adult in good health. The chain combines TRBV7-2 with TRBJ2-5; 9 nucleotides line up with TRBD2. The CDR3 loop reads CASSLVRGGAGETQYF. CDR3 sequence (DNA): TGTGCCAGCAGCTTGGTGCGCGGGGGGGCCGGGGAGACCCAGTACTTC.